A selection of T cell receptor beta chains follows, all from one sample in a study of blood T cell repertoires in COVID-19. Sequencing was performed with immunoSEQ multiplex PCR; in TCRdb, only in-frame clones are kept and a portion is missing. The table lists around 52,000 clones, roughly 87% of them singletons. The sample comprised peripheral blood. These receptors all stem from an elderly woman with COVID-19, enrolled during active disease. CDR3s include the opening cysteine and the closing phenylalanine or tryptophan. A D gene is named only where the DNA matches it firmly. Clone size appears in some rows only: once, few, many, or a class for an expanded clone.

>NA|NA|TRBV4-1|TRBJ2-3
TGCGCCAGCAGCCAAGCTGAGAGTACGCAGTATTTT
CASSQAESTQYF
>NA|NA|TRBV12-3/TRBV12-4|TRBJ2-7
TGTGCCAGCAGTCGGAGGTACGAGCAGTACTTC
CASSRRYEQYF
>NA|NA|TRBV2|TRBJ2-6
TGTGCCAGCAGTGTTGGGAGACGGACCTCTGGGGCCAACGTCCTGACTTTC
CASSVGRRTSGANVLTF
>NA|NA|TRBV10-1|TRBJ2-2
TGCGCCAGCATTTCTTCAGGGTTTACCGGGGAGCTGTTTTTT
CASISSGFTGELFF
>NA|NA|TRBV9|TRBJ2-5
TGTGCCAGCAGCTCCCCTGCGGGACAAGAGACCCAGTACTTC
CASSSPAGQETQYF
>NA|NA|TRBV12-3/TRBV12-4|TRBJ1-4
TGTGCCAGCAGTTCGGGGGATAAAAAACTGTTTTTT
CASSSGDKKLFF
>TRBD1|once|TRBV6-5|TRBJ2-7
TGTGCCAGCAGTTACTTTGACAGGGTGGGCTACGAGCAGTACTTC
CASSYFDRVGYEQYF
>NA|NA|TRBV19|TRBJ1-4
TGTGCCAGTAGTATCCAGGGGAGAGAAAAACTGTTTTTT
CASSIQGREKLFF
>NA|NA|TRBV2|TRBJ2-1
TGTGCCAGCTACGGGGGGCCCTCCTACAATGAGCAGTTCTTC
CASYGGPSYNEQFF
>TRBD1|NA|TRBV19|TRBJ1-4
TGTGCCACCGCGGACAGGGGCTTTAATGAAAAACTGTTTTTT
CATADRGFNEKLFF
>TRBD2|NA|TRBV20-1|TRBJ2-7
TGCAGTGCTAGAGGCGGGGGCGAGCAGTACTTC
CSARGGGEQYF
>TRBD1|NA|TRBV6-1|TRBJ2-1
TGTGCCAGCAGTGAAGCCGGGACAGGGATTGATAGTGAGCAGTTCTTC
CASSEAGTGIDSEQFF
>TRBD1|once|TRBV2|TRBJ1-5
TGTGCCAGCAGTGAGTTGACAGGGAGAACTCAGCCCCAGCATTTT
CASSELTGRTQPQHF
>NA|NA|TRBV7-6|TRBJ1-3
TGTGCCAGCAGCGGCGGACAGGGAAACACCATATATTTT
CASSGGQGNTIYF
>NA|few|TRBV4-1|TRBJ1-1
TGCGCCAGCAGCCAAGCAGGGCGGAGGAACACTGAAGCTTTCTTT
CASSQAGRRNTEAFF
>TRBD2|NA|TRBV5-1|TRBJ2-3
TGCGCCAGCAGCTTGGGACTAGCGGGGGGGCCGAATACGCAGTATTTT
CASSLGLAGGPNTQYF
>NA|NA|TRBV11-3|TRBJ2-7
TGTGCCAGCAGCCTTTCCCCCCCAGGGGACCACGAGCAGTACTTC
CASSLSPPGDHEQYF
>TRBD1|NA|TRBV10-1|TRBJ2-7
TGCGCCAGCAGCGGGGCGGACAGGGAACTATACGAGCAGTACTTC
CASSGADRELYEQYF
>NA|NA|TRBV7-9|TRBJ2-1
TGTGCCAGCAGCTTGGCTGGAGGGACCCTCTACAATGAGCAGTTCTTC
CASSLAGGTLYNEQFF
>NA|NA|TRBV7-8|TRBJ2-1
TGTGCCAGCAGCTTAGGACGGGTCAATGAGCAGTTCTTC
CASSLGRVNEQFF
>NA|once|TRBV14|TRBJ2-1
TGTGCCAGCAGCTCCCGACAGGTCTCCTACAATGAGCAGTTCTTC
CASSSRQVSYNEQFF
>TRBD1|NA|TRBV6-1|TRBJ1-5
TGTGCCAGCAGTGCTCCATGGGGACAGGGAAAAAAACTTAGCAATCAGCCCCAGCATTTT
CASSAPWGQGKKLSNQPQHF
>NA|once|TRBV10-3|TRBJ1-2
TGTGCCATCAGTGAGTCTTCGATTGGGAGTCCGGGTTCGGGCTACACCTTC
CAISESSIGSPGSGYTF
>NA|NA|TRBV5-1|TRBJ2-7
TGCGCCAGCAGCACAGACAAAGCCTACGAGCAGTACTTC
CASSTDKAYEQYF
>TRBD1|once|TRBV30|TRBJ1-6
TGTGCCTGGGGGACAGGGGGCTCCTATAATTCACCCCTCCACTTT
CAWGTGGSYNSPLHF
>NA|NA|TRBV29-1|TRBJ2-1
TGCAGCGTTGAGGGTTCCGCGGGACCTTCCTACAATGAGCAGTTCTTC
CSVEGSAGPSYNEQFF
>TRBD1|NA|TRBV12-5|TRBJ1-2
TGTGCTAGTGGTTTGGGGGACAGGGTCTTTGGCTACACCTTC
CASGLGDRVFGYTF
>TRBD1|NA|TRBV27|TRBJ1-6
TGTGCCAGCAGTCCGAGGGACAGGGGCAATTCACCCCTCCACTTT
CASSPRDRGNSPLHF
>TRBD1|NA|TRBV6-2/TRBV6-3|TRBJ2-7
TGTGCCAGCAGCCGGGACAGCGCCTACGAGCAGTACTTC
CASSRDSAYEQYF
>TRBD1|once|TRBV30|TRBJ2-7
TGTGCCTGGAGGTCGGGACAGGGTTTCCCCTACGAGCAGTACTTC
CAWRSGQGFPYEQYF
>TRBD1|NA|TRBV7-9|TRBJ2-2
TGTGCCAGCAGCGCCGGGACAGGGGACACCGGGGAGCTGTTTTTT
CASSAGTGDTGELFF
>TRBD1|NA|TRBV3-1/TRBV3-2|TRBJ2-6
TGTGCCAGCAGCCTAGGACAGGGTGGGGCCAACGTCCTGACTTTC
CASSLGQGGANVLTF
>TRBD1|NA|TRBV6-6|TRBJ1-2
TGTGCCAGCAGTCCAACCGACAGGGGTGGTAGTGGCTACACCTTC
CASSPTDRGGSGYTF
>NA|NA|TRBV6-5|TRBJ2-1
TGTGCCAGCATTAGCTCGTCGAGCTCCTACAATGAGCAGTTCTTC
CASISSSSSYNEQFF
>NA|NA|TRBV19|TRBJ1-1
TGTGCCAGTAGTGGGCGGGATTGGCACACTGAAGCTTTCTTT
CASSGRDWHTEAFF
>TRBD2|NA|TRBV5-4|TRBJ2-3
TGTGCCAGCAGCTTGGCGGGGGGGCCCAAAGATACGCAGTATTTT
CASSLAGGPKDTQYF
>TRBD1|NA|TRBV5-1|TRBJ2-3
TGCGCCAGCAGCTTTTCAGGGGGCGCCCCGTTAGATACGCAGTATTTT
CASSFSGGAPLDTQYF
>NA|NA|TRBV5-1|TRBJ1-5
TGCGCCAGCAGCTTGGAGGGGGGCAATCAGCCCCAGCATTTT
CASSLEGGNQPQHF
>NA|NA|TRBV2|TRBJ1-1
TGTGCCAGCAGTGAAGGGCAGGGATGGGCGAACACTGAAGCTTTCTTT
CASSEGQGWANTEAFF
>TRBD2|NA|TRBV7-2|TRBJ2-5
TGTGCCAGCAGCTTAGGTCTAGCGGGGGGGCTTTGGGAGACCCAGTACTTC
CASSLGLAGGLWETQYF
>NA|once|TRBV20-1|TRBJ1-2
TGCAGTGCTAGTCCCCAGGTAGGCGGCTACACCTTC
CSASPQVGGYTF